This is a list of T cell receptor beta chains from one sample in a study of regulatory T cells in long-lasting Graves disease. TCRdb reanalysed the multiplex PCR reads using MiXCR and keeps one entry per CDR3 protein. The sample carries some 250,000 distinct CDR3 sequences, 20% recorded once. This specimen consisted of peripheral blood mononuclear cells (PBMCs), obtained at new diagnosis, from a patient treated with antithyroid drugs. The receptors come from a female donor with Graves disease. CDR3s include the opening cysteine and the closing phenylalanine or tryptophan. The D gene is left open where the match is weak. Rows may omit the clone size; those that give it use once, few, many or a size class.

CDR3 length | J gene | D gene | clone size | V gene | CDR3 protein | CDR3 DNA
15 | TRBJ2-3 | TRBD1 | NA | TRBV5-1 | CASSQEQGAGDTQYF | TGCGCCAGCAGCCAAGAACAGGGGGCGGGAGATACGCAGTATTTT
15 | TRBJ2-7 | NA | many | TRBV6-1 | CASRSRGGASYEQYF | TGTGCCAGCAGGAGTAGGGGGGGCGCCTCCTACGAGCAGTACTTC
16 | TRBJ2-7 | TRBD2 | many | TRBV20-1 | CSARGTSGRRSYEQYF | TGCAGTGCTAGGGGGACTAGCGGGAGGCGATCCTACGAGCAGTACTTC
15 | TRBJ2-1 | NA | few | TRBV4-3 | CASSPYPSSYNEQFF | TGCGCCAGCAGCCCCTACCCGAGCTCCTACAATGAGCAGTTCTTC
15 | TRBJ2-5 | TRBD2 | large | TRBV6-1 | CASRVSGSRGETQYF | TGTGCCAGCAGAGTGAGCGGGTCGCGGGGGGAGACCCAGTACTTC
14 | TRBJ1-2 | NA | NA | TRBV30 | CAGSSLQGSYGYTF | TGTGCCGGGAGCAGCCTTCAGGGTTCCTATGGCTACACCTTC
15 | TRBJ2-3 | TRBD2 | NA | TRBV11-3 | CASSSLAGGTDSQYF | TGTGCCAGCAGCAGTCTAGCGGGGGGTACAGATTCGCAGTATTTT
15 | TRBJ2-3 | NA | many | TRBV5-1 | CASSYRDLGDDTQYF | TGTGCCAGCAGCTACCGGGACCTAGGTGATGATACGCAGTATTTT
14 | TRBJ2-7 | NA | many | TRBV7-8 | CASSLVVGNYEQYF | TGTGCCAGCAGCCTGGTTGTGGGGAACTACGAGCAGTACTTC
14 | TRBJ2-7 | NA | many | TRBV28 | CASSLSLTTYEQYF | TGTGCCAGCAGTTTATCCCTCACGACCTACGAGCAGTACTTC
16 | TRBJ1-4 | NA | many | TRBV13 | CASSLGHRATNEKLFF | TGTGCCAGCAGCTTAGGCCATCGGGCAACTAATGAAAAACTGTTTTTT
16 | TRBJ1-1 | TRBD1 | many | TRBV12-3/TRBV12-4 | CASNQGTGGGNTEAFF | TGTGCCAGCAACCAGGGGACAGGGGGCGGAAACACTGAAGCTTTCTTT
15 | TRBJ2-1 | TRBD2 | many | TRBV20-1 | CSASLAGRPYNEQFF | TGCAGTGCTAGCTTAGCGGGCCGACCCTACAATGAGCAGTTCTTC
14 | TRBJ1-5 | NA | many | TRBV6-5 | CASSYLGGDQPQHF | TGTGCCAGCAGTTACTTGGGAGGGGATCAGCCCCAGCATTTT
16 | TRBJ2-6 | NA | NA | TRBV7-9 | CASSFTQGIGANVLTF | TGTGCCAGCAGCTTCACGCAGGGGATTGGGGCCAACGTCCTGACTTTC
14 | TRBJ1-2 | TRBD1 | few | TRBV10-1 | CASSGGTDSYGYTF | TGCGCCAGCAGTGGAGGGACAGACAGCTATGGCTACACCTTC
13 | TRBJ2-5 | NA | many | TRBV20-1 | CSARVGSSETQYF | TGCAGTGCTAGAGTAGGCAGCTCAGAGACCCAGTACTTC
15 | TRBJ1-3 | TRBD1 | NA | TRBV5-5 | CASSPTGAAGNTIYF | TGTGCCAGCAGCCCGACAGGGGCCGCAGGAAACACCATATATTTT
15 | TRBJ2-3 | NA | NA | TRBV7-2 | CASSLAGGGADTQYF | TGTGCCAGCAGCTTAGCGGGAGGAGGGGCAGATACGCAGTATTTT
16 | TRBJ2-7 | TRBD2 | many | TRBV4-2 | CASSQAGLAGVHEQYF | TGTGCCAGCAGCCAAGCGGGACTAGCGGGGGTCCACGAGCAGTACTTC
14 | TRBJ1-2 | NA | many | TRBV12-3/TRBV12-4 | CASSLFGQNYGYTF | TGTGCCAGCAGTTTATTTGGGCAGAACTATGGCTACACCTTC
10 | TRBJ2-1 | NA | many | TRBV11-2 | CASSAEQQFF | TGTGCCAGCAGCGCAGAGCAGCAGTTCTTC
16 | TRBJ1-5 | TRBD1 | many | TRBV20-1 | CSARPDGQGLRQPQHF | TGCAGTGCCAGGCCAGACGGACAGGGTCTTCGTCAGCCCCAGCATTTT
15 | TRBJ2-2 | NA | many | TRBV13 | CASSLLGARTGELFF | TGTGCCAGCAGCTTATTAGGGGCGCGCACCGGGGAGCTGTTTTTT
14 | TRBJ1-6 | NA | many | TRBV2 | CASSEGRGTSPLHF | TGTGCCAGCAGTGAGGGGCGGGGTACTTCACCCCTCCACTTT
13 | TRBJ1-2 | TRBD1 | many | TRBV5-5 | CASRMRDRDGYTF | TGTGCCAGCAGGATGCGGGACAGGGACGGCTACACCTTC
14 | TRBJ1-6 | TRBD1 | many | TRBV6-2/TRBV6-3 | CASSRTGGNSPLHF | TGTGCCAGCAGTCGGACAGGTGGGAATTCACCCCTCCACTTT
15 | TRBJ2-2 | TRBD1 | many | TRBV6-1 | CASSKGTVAGGELFF | TGTGCCAGCAGCAAGGGGACAGTAGCAGGCGGGGAGCTGTTTTTT
16 | TRBJ2-2 | NA | many | TRBV7-3 | CASSPGAWGGTGELFF | TGTGCCAGCAGCCCCGGAGCCTGGGGCGGCACCGGGGAGCTGTTTTTT
13 | TRBJ1-2 | TRBD1 | many | TRBV12-3/TRBV12-4 | CASSRQGALGYTF | TGTGCCAGCAGTCGACAGGGGGCTCTTGGCTACACCTTC
11 | TRBJ2-7 | NA | many | TRBV11-2 | CASSTRTRQYF | TGTGCCAGCAGCACCCGGACAAGGCAGTACTTC
17 | TRBJ2-3 | NA | many | TRBV7-8 | CASSINTDPTSTDTQYF | TGTGCCAGCAGCATCAATACGGACCCAACTAGCACAGATACGCAGTATTTT
13 | TRBJ2-1 | NA | many | TRBV10-3 | CAISLKGYNEQFF | TGTGCCATCAGTTTAAAGGGCTACAATGAGCAGTTCTTC
16 | TRBJ2-1 | TRBD1 | NA | TRBV20-1 | CSASSPRDRGMNEQFF | TGCAGTGCCAGCAGCCCCCGGGACAGGGGGATGAATGAGCAGTTCTTC
13 | TRBJ2-7 | NA | many | TRBV20-1 | CSASRQGGREQYF | TGCAGTGCTAGCCGACAGGGAGGCCGCGAGCAGTACTTC